Reported below is one T cell receptor (beta chain). Produced via immunoSEQ multiplex PCR; TCRdb's table is partial and in-frame only. The repertoire includes about 6,800 clones, 80% to 90% of them detected once, and less than 4% sits in the top ten. Regarding time point: recipient sample about 28 days before transplant, after cytoreduction. Recipient blood drawn about 28 days pretransplant and days 30, 100, 180 after. The data were taken from a study of T cell clonotyping in hematopoietic cell transplantation. On the study more broadly: Pretransplant recipient samples were taken after cytoreduction.

With 3 bases clipped from V and 6 bases from J, the junction kept 0 bases outside the gene matches. Germline V gives CDR1 LNHDA, CDR2 SQIVND (reference sequence). The CDR3 has 13 amino acids. The sequence was collected from a man aged 30-40 years with acute myeloid leukemia. Some clones in this sample may be carry-over from other donors' samples. The sequences come from peripheral blood mononuclear cells, collected before stem cell transplant. This chain connects TRBV19 to TRBJ1-2; 11 bases are a match to TRBD1. In DNA form, the CDR3 reads TGTGCCAGTAGTATGGGACAGGGGGATGGCTACACCTTC. Its protein product is CASSMGQGDGYTF.